The clone carrying this T cell receptor (beta chain) was observed many times. The sample originates from a study of identical twins. CDR3 length equals 15 residues. Trimming took 6 bases from V and 5 from J; bases not matched to a gene: 13. Germline CDR1 is DFQATT and CDR2 is SNEGSKA (reference sequence). From the 5' RACE reads, TCRdb called clonotypes with MiXCR, one entry per CDR3 protein. Of under 300,000 distinct CDR3 sequences in the sample, over 12% were seen once. Sequenced: memory (CD45RO+) T cells sorted from blood. This sequence originates from a woman aged 18-30 years in good health. V and J are TRBV20-1 and TRBJ1-2; 9 nucleotides agree with TRBD1. DNA for the CDR3: TGCAGTGCAACACAACCGGGACAGGGACGGTATGGCTACACCTTC. This gives the protein CSATQPGQGRYGYTF.